Below are 32 T cell receptor beta chains sequenced from a single sample in a study of shared clonotypes between healthy human individuals. Measured with immunoSEQ multiplex PCR; TCRdb has only the in-frame clones, and not every one. The sample consists of a few million clones, 90% to 95% of them appearing once. The sample consisted of naive CD4+ T cells from PBMCs. Subset indicated: CD45RA+ positively selected. The origin of the receptors is a man between 18 and 35 years old in good health. Some clones in this sample may be carry-over from other donors' samples.

The rearrangement joins TRBV27 to TRBJ2-7, with D perhaps matching TRBD2 (5 bases). Deletions cut 4 bases from V and 3 bases from J, with 7 bases between. Germline V CDR1 and CDR2: MNHEY, SMNVEV (reference sequence). The CDR3 is 12 amino acids. This CDR3 is CASSSRDYEQYF. The CDR3 DNA reads as TGTGCCAGCAGTTCCCGGGACTACGAGCAGTACTTC.

V usage is TRBV28 and J usage is TRBJ2-7; TRBD1 might be the D (6 bases). V lost 0 bases, J lost 0 bases, and 15 bases lay in between. CDR1 is MDHEN and CDR2 is SYDVKM in the germline V gene. The CDR3 contains 17 residues. The CDR3 sequence: CASSLWAGADPSYEQYF. In DNA, the CDR3 is TGTGCCAGCAGTTTATGGGCAGGGGCCGACCCCTCCTACGAGCAGTACTTC.

This clone was seen once. The rearrangement uses TRBV5-6 and TRBJ2-1, with a tentative D call TRBD2 (6 bases). Germline CDR1 and CDR2: SGHDT and YYEEEE. This CDR3 is 15 amino acids long. Trimming took 5 bases from V and 6 from J, leaving 18 bases between them. DNA for the CDR3: TGTGCCAGCAGGGAATTGGGGGGAGGAGGCAATGAGCAGTTCTTC. It specifies CASRELGGGGNEQFF.

CDR3 loop: CASSLKGGDTQYF. The DNA for the CDR3 is TGTGCCAGCAGTTTAAAGGGGGGGGATACGCAGTATTTT. J is TRBJ2-3 and V is TRBV11-1; D might be TRBD2 (7 bases). The V end lost 6 bases, the J end lost 6 bases, and 13 bases lay between the germline ends. The CDR3 sequence is 13 residues long. CDR1 SGHAT and CDR2 FQDESV come from the germline V gene (reference sequence).

The rearrangement links TRBV19 to TRBJ1-2; 7 bases line up with TRBD1. V shed 5 bases and J 8 bases; nucleotides not matched to a gene: 11. This CDR3 has 14 amino acids. Germline values: CDR1 LNHDA, CDR2 SQIVND (reference sequence). In DNA, the CDR3 is TGTGCCAGTAGTCTACGGGACAGCCGGAGGGGCTACACCTTC. It codes for CASSLRDSRRGYTF.

The genes are TRBV4-3 and TRBJ1-5; D may be TRBD1 (5 bases). CDR3 size: 14 residues. Germline V gives CDR1 LGHNA, CDR2 YSLEER. Trimming pared 0 bases from V and 4 bases from J, leaving 7 bases between. The CDR3 is CASSQDGGNQPQHF. The CDR3 nucleotides are TGCGCCAGCAGCCAAGATGGGGGGAATCAGCCCCAGCATTTT.

This sequence joins TRBV5-4 and TRBJ2-2, with unresolved D. Germline values: CDR1 SGHNT, CDR2 YYREEE (reference sequence). CDR3 length: 15 amino acids. The V end lost 4 bases, the J end lost 0 bases, and 10 bases lay between the germline ends. The CDR3 loop is CASSDKTPNTGELFF. Written as DNA, the CDR3 is TGTGCCAGCAGCGACAAGACACCGAACACCGGGGAGCTGTTTTTT.

The chain employs TRBV5-4 and TRBJ2-1; possible D gene TRBD1, 7 bases. Germline V lookup: CDR1 SGHNT, CDR2 YYREEE (reference sequence). Deletions cut 2 bases from V and 6 bases from J, with 18 bases between. The CDR3 runs 16 residues. The CDR3 region has the DNA TGTGCCAGCAGCTTATTCAGGGGGGAAGTTTTCAATGAGCAGTTCTTC. Translated, it gives CASSLFRGEVFNEQFF.

The chain uses TRBV9 and TRBJ1-1, with TRBD1 matching over 8 bases. The CDR3 has 15 amino acids. The trim removed 4 bases at V and 5 bases at J, leaving 10 bases unmatched. Per germline, CDR1 SGDLS and CDR2 YYNGEE. The CDR3 bases are TGTGCCAGCAGCTACCAGGGGGCCCGAGGTACTGAAGCTTTCTTT. Amino acid sequence: CASSYQGARGTEAFF.

The V call is TRBV6-5, the J call TRBJ2-2; D might be TRBD1 or TRBD2, each matching 5 bases. Looked up from germline, CDR1 is MNHEY and CDR2 is SVGAGI. V lost 4 bases, J lost 3 bases, and 12 bases lay in between. The length of the CDR3 is 15 residues. CDR3 DNA: TGTGCCAGCAGTTCGGTCCGAGGGGACACCGGGGAGCTGTTTTTT. This sequence encodes CASSSVRGDTGELFF.

V gene TRBV7-6 combines with J gene TRBJ1-2; D is possibly TRBD1 (5 bases). The CDR3 loop spans 12 amino acids. V lost 6 bases to trimming and J lost 14 bases, with 19 bases between them. Germline values: CDR1 SGHVS, CDR2 FNYEAQ. The CDR3 DNA reads TGTGCCAGCAGTTTTACATCCGGGACCCGAACCTTC. Protein sequence: CASSFTSGTRTF.

In its sample, this clone was seen once. The chain recombines TRBV5-4 with TRBJ1-2; D remains unclear. Trimming left V 0 bases short and J 5 bases short, with 14 bases between. CDR3 size: 15 residues. CDR1 is SGHNT and CDR2 is YYREEE in the germline V gene (reference sequence). CDR3 sequence: CASSLGQDPGYGYTF. In nucleotides, the CDR3 is TGTGCCAGCAGCTTGGGCCAGGACCCCGGGTATGGCTACACCTTC.

Notes on this clone: The sample contains more than one DNA sequence encoding this CDR3. The chain employs TRBV9 and TRBJ1-3; 8 bases are a match to TRBD1. The junction had 1 base not matched to a gene; V was cut back by 2 bases and J by 3 bases. The germline V gene encodes CDR1 SGDLS and CDR2 YYNGEE. The CDR3 contains 14 residues. CDR3 in amino acids: CASSVDRGGNTIYF. The CDR3 DNA sequence: TGTGCCAGCAGCGTCGACAGGGGTGGAAACACCATATATTTT.

This chain links TRBV2 with TRBJ2-3; possibly TRBD1 or TRBD2 for D (6 bases each). The V and J ends lost 11 bases and 1 base respectively, with 19 bases between them. CDR3 size: 15 residues. Germline V gives CDR1 SNHLY, CDR2 FYNNEI. CDR3 bases: TGTGCCTCCAAACGGGGGCGGGGAGGCACAGATACGCAGTATTTT. Translated: CASKRGRGGTDTQYF.

This sequence joins TRBV4-1 and TRBJ2-2; TRBD2 might be the D (6 bases). V lost 1 base, J lost 8 bases, and 17 bases lay in between. Germline V CDR1 and CDR2: MGHRA, YSYEKL. This CDR3 is built from 16 residues. Written as DNA, the CDR3 is TGCGCCAGCAGCCAAGCGTCCGGGAGCAGTATAGGGGAGCTGTTTTTT. It is translated as CASSQASGSSIGELFF.

V gene TRBV5-1 combines with J gene TRBJ2-3; D is ambiguous. The CDR3 sequence is 13 residues long. CDR1 SGHRS and CDR2 YFSETQ come from the germline V gene. Trimming removed 0 bases from V and 7 bases from J, with 9 bases in between. The CDR3 spells CASSLEARNTQYF. The CDR3, as DNA: TGCGCCAGCAGCTTGGAAGCTCGGAATACGCAGTATTTT.

The sample holds one count of this clone. The V gene is TRBV18, the J gene TRBJ2-1, with a possible D match to TRBD2 (6 bases). CDR1 and CDR2 from the germline V gene are KGHSH and LQKENI. Trimming shortened V by 2 bases and J by 7 bases, and 21 bases separated the two germline ends. The CDR3 totals 17 residues. The CDR3 loop reads CASSPAGGDRGGNEQFF. CDR3 nucleotide sequence: TGTGCCAGCTCACCAGCGGGCGGGGACCGTGGAGGGAATGAGCAGTTCTTC.

This chain links TRBV7-9 with TRBJ2-7, with a possible D match to TRBD2 (5 bases). The CDR3 contains 14 residues. Looked up from germline, CDR1 is SEHNR and CDR2 is FQNEAQ (reference sequence). V was clipped by 5 bases and J by 3 bases, with 14 bases between them. The CDR3 region is CASSPVEGYYEQYF. CDR3 nucleotide sequence: TGTGCCAGCAGCCCGGTCGAGGGTTACTACGAGCAGTACTTC.

The chain couples TRBV18 to TRBJ2-1; 10 positions match TRBD2. The V gene end was trimmed by 5 bases and the J gene end by 7 bases; junction bases not matched to a gene: 11. This CDR3 contains 16 residues. Germline loops: CDR1 KGHSH, CDR2 LQKENI. The CDR3 sequence is CASSEMLAGAGNEQFF. The CDR3 DNA reads as TGTGCCAGCTCAGAAATGCTAGCGGGAGCTGGAAATGAGCAGTTCTTC.

The J gene is TRBJ2-7, the V gene TRBV2; D is unresolved. The CDR3 loop spans 13 amino acids. Germline V gene lookup returns CDR1 SNHLY and CDR2 FYNNEI. Trimming cost V 6 bases and J 5 bases, with 14 bases left between them. CDR3: CASRATGANEQYF. The CDR3 DNA reads TGTGCCAGCAGAGCGACGGGTGCGAACGAGCAGTACTTC.

The DNA for the CDR3 is TGTGCCAGCAGTTACGGGAGTAACTCTGGGGCCAACGTCCTGACTTTC. Translation gives CASSYGSNSGANVLTF. The chain employs TRBV6-5 and TRBJ2-6; a possible D gene is TRBD2 (5 bases). Germline values: CDR1 MNHEY, CDR2 SVGAGI. The CDR3 has 16 amino acids. The V end was cut by 2 bases, the J end by 0 bases, with 8 bases between.

In the case of this clone: This specimen includes other DNA sequences encoding the same CDR3. The chain has TRBV9 and TRBJ1-4; D is uncertain. This CDR3 contains 14 residues. The germline V gene has CDR1 SGDLS and CDR2 YYNGEE. Trimming shortened V by 0 bases and J by 4 bases, and 7 bases separated the two germline ends. CDR3 loop: CASSVGRGNEKLFF. The CDR3, as DNA: TGTGCCAGCAGCGTAGGACGGGGTAATGAAAAACTGTTTTTT. The complete variable domain, with remaining parts taken from reference TRBV9 and TRBJ1-4, reads DSGVTQTPKHLITATGQRVTLRCSPRSGDLSVYWYQQSLDQGLQFLIQYYNGEERAKGNILERFSAQQFPDLHSELNLSSLELGDSALYFCASSVGRGNEKLFFGSGTQLSVL.

The chain joins TRBV5-1 to TRBJ2-1; 11 bases map to TRBD2. The ends lost 3 bases at V and 1 base at J; junction bases unmatched: 12. CDR1 SGHRS and CDR2 YFSETQ come from the germline V gene. The length of the CDR3 is 19 residues. CDR3 sequence: CASSSDPSSGRLSYNEQFF. As DNA, the CDR3 is TGCGCCAGCAGCTCCGACCCCTCTAGCGGGAGGCTTTCCTACAATGAGCAGTTCTTC. Full variable domain (remainder filled in from reference TRBV5-1 and TRBJ2-1): KAGVTQTPRYLIKTRGQQVTLSCSPISGHRSVSWYQQTPGQGLQFLFEYFSETQRNKGNFPGRFSGRQFSNSRSEMNVSTLELGDSALYLCASSSDPSSGRLSYNEQFFGPGTRLTVL.

This rearrangement joins TRBV6-5 to TRBJ1-6; no clear D gene. V was cut by 5 bases and J by 10 bases, with 15 bases left in between. CDR1 MNHEY and CDR2 SVGAGI come from the germline V gene. There are 14 residues in the CDR3. CDR3 sequence reads: CASSLQERRSPLHF. CDR3 nucleotide sequence: TGTGCCAGCAGTCTTCAGGAAAGGAGATCACCCCTCCACTTT.

The chain has TRBV27 and TRBJ2-7; 7 bases are a match to TRBD1. J gave up 0 bases and V 3 bases, and 8 bases lay outside the gene matches. Germline loops: CDR1 MNHEY, CDR2 SMNVEV (reference sequence). The CDR3 is made up of 16 amino acids. In DNA form, the CDR3 reads TGTGCCAGCAGTTTCCTCCGACAGGGCCTCTCCTACGAGCAGTACTTC. Its translation: CASSFLRQGLSYEQYF.

The V call is TRBV9, the J call TRBJ1-1, with a tentative D call TRBD1 (5 bases). Trimming left V 3 bases short and J 5 bases short, with 17 bases between. This CDR3 spans 15 amino acids. CDR1 and CDR2 (germline): SGDLS, YYNGEE. CDR3 residues: CASSAGVQGDTEAFF. In DNA form, the CDR3 reads TGTGCCAGCAGCGCTGGTGTGCAGGGAGATACTGAAGCTTTCTTT.

The chain recombines TRBV15 with TRBJ2-6; D is tentatively TRBD1 or TRBD2 (6 bases each). V was trimmed by 1 base and J by 4 bases, leaving 11 bases between them. Germline-derived CDR1 and CDR2 are LNHNV and YYDKDF (reference sequence). This CDR3 contains 16 residues. This chain's CDR3 is CATSRVPGAGANVLTF. CDR3 DNA: TGTGCCACCAGCAGAGTTCCGGGGGCAGGGGCCAACGTCCTGACTTTC.

This chain uses TRBV6-6 with TRBJ1-5; D is possibly TRBD1 (5 bases). From germline, CDR1 is MNHNY and CDR2 SVGAGI (reference sequence). The CDR3 spans 14 residues. Deletions cut 6 bases from V and 6 bases from J, with 15 bases between. The CDR3 nucleotides read TGTGCCAGCAGCACGATCCAGGGAAGTCAGCCCCAGCATTTT. Its translation is CASSTIQGSQPQHF.

This chain joins TRBV4-3 and TRBJ2-5, with D tentatively TRBD1 or TRBD2 (6 bases each). The V and J ends lost 8 bases and 1 base respectively, with 11 bases between them. Germline CDR1 reads LGHNA; CDR2 reads YSLEER. There are 13 residues in the CDR3. Written as DNA, the CDR3 is TGCGCCAGCGCGGGACACCCCCAAGAGACCCAGTACTTC. Its translation is CASAGHPQETQYF.

The chain carries TRBV28 and TRBJ1-5; D possibly corresponds to TRBD1 (5 bases). The CDR3 length is 15 residues. Germline V gene sequence: CDR1 MDHEN, CDR2 SYDVKM. Trimming removed 6 bases at V and 7 bases at J, with 19 bases between. CDR3 sequence reads: CASSLPPVGEQPQHF. In DNA, the CDR3 is TGTGCCAGCAGCCTCCCTCCGGTGGGGGAGCAGCCCCAGCATTTT.

The rearrangement links TRBV5-1 to TRBJ2-5; 10 bases match TRBD1. The CDR3 consists of 15 residues. Germline trimming cut 2 bases from V and 5 bases from J; bases unmatched to any gene: 6. The germline gives CDR1 SGHRS, CDR2 YFSETQ. CDR3 bases: TGCGCCAGCAGCTTAGGGACAGGGGTTGAGGAGACCCAGTACTTC. This translates into CASSLGTGVEETQYF.

This chain joins TRBV10-1 and TRBJ2-1, with 12 bases identical to TRBD2. There are 14 residues in the CDR3. V lost 5 bases to trimming and J lost 10 bases; unmatched junction nucleotides: 6. Germline V gives CDR1 WNHNN, CDR2 SYGVQD (reference sequence). The CDR3 protein is CASSMTSGGIEQFF. For the CDR3, the DNA is TGCGCCAGCAGTATGACTAGCGGGGGTATAGAGCAGTTCTTC.